The 20 T cell receptor beta chains presented below share a single source sample, sequenced in a study of blood T cell repertoires in COVID-19. Data came from immunoSEQ multiplex PCR; TCRdb stores just in-frame clones and leaves some out. Among 250,000 to 300,000 clones listed, approximately 79% were seen once. Material for sequencing was PBMCs or T cells enriched from blood (not recorded which). The receptors were gathered from a man between 25 and 39 years old with acute COVID-19.

This clone was detected once. The chain employs TRBV27 and TRBJ2-3; D uncertain. The CDR3 is made up of 13 amino acids. Trimming pared 2 bases from V and 4 bases from J, leaving 7 bases between. Germline-derived CDR1 and CDR2 are MNHEY and SMNVEV (reference sequence). For the CDR3, the DNA is TGTGCCAGCAGTTTACATCTAGCAGATACGCAGTATTTT. Its translation: CASSLHLADTQYF.

The rearrangement joins TRBV19 to TRBJ2-3, with 11 bases lining up with TRBD2. V gave up 1 base and J gave up 14 bases; unmatched junction bases: 8. This CDR3 region has 14 residues. CDR1 and CDR2 from the germline V gene are LNHDA and SQIVND (reference sequence). CDR3: CASSIVAGGHGLYF. Here the CDR3 DNA reads TGTGCCAGTAGTATAGTAGCGGGAGGGCATGGGTTGTATTTT.

The chain uses TRBV28 and TRBJ2-7; 11 nucleotides agree with TRBD1. The junction had 10 bases not matched to a gene; V was cut back by 5 bases and J by 7 bases. The CDR3 spans 15 residues. The germline V gene encodes CDR1 MDHEN and CDR2 SYDVKM. The CDR3 protein is CASSPSGTGGSEQYV. CDR3 nucleotides: TGTGCCAGCAGTCCCTCCGGGACAGGGGGTTCGGAGCAGTACGTC.

V and J are TRBV29-1 and TRBJ2-1, with 10 bases matching TRBD2. The CDR3 runs to 14 residues. The junction had 2 bases not matched to a gene; V was cut back by 3 bases and J by 3 bases. CDR1 SQVTM and CDR2 ANQGSEA come from the germline V gene. The CDR3 DNA reads as TGCAGCGTTGAGGCTAGCGGGGGCTACAATGAGCAGTTCTTC. This sequence encodes CSVEASGGYNEQFF.

V and J are TRBV11-3 and TRBJ1-2, with a tentative D call TRBD1 (5 bases). The germline V gene encodes CDR1 SGHNT and CDR2 YENEEA. The CDR3 sequence is 15 residues long. The germline V and J ends were trimmed by 5 bases and 8 bases, with 21 bases remaining between them. The CDR3 is CASSKLPGGRSGYTF. CDR3 bases: TGTGCCAGCAGCAAACTACCCGGGGGACGGTCCGGCTACACCTTC.

In this sample, this clone turned up once. The V and J genes are TRBV5-4 and TRBJ2-3; 8 bases align to TRBD2. Unmatched junction bases numbered 4, after V lost 3 bases and J lost 4 bases. Germline assignment: CDR1 SGHNT and CDR2 YYREEE (reference sequence). The CDR3 length is 14 residues. The CDR3 nucleotides read TGTGCCAGCAGCTCGCGGGGGGTCGCAGATACGCAGTATTTT. This encodes CASSSRGVADTQYF.

V and J are TRBV27 and TRBJ1-1; D unresolved. Trimming left V 3 bases short and J 1 base short, with 6 bases between. The germline gives CDR1 MNHEY, CDR2 SMNVEV (reference sequence). This CDR3 region has 13 residues. The CDR3 here is CASSFARNTEAFF. The CDR3 DNA follows: TGTGCCAGCAGTTTTGCGAGGAACACTGAAGCTTTCTTT.

This rearrangement joins TRBV7-3 to TRBJ2-3; 7 nucleotides match TRBD2. Unmatched junction bases numbered 7, after V lost 7 bases and J lost 0 bases. The V gene's germline CDR1 is SGHTA and CDR2 FQGTGA. The CDR3 covers 15 residues. The chain's CDR3 is CASTQLSGSTDTQYF. DNA of the CDR3: TGTGCCAGCACCCAACTTAGCGGGAGCACAGATACGCAGTATTTT. The whole variable domain, filled in from reference TRBV7-3 and TRBJ2-3, reads GAGVSQTPSNKVTEKGKYVELRCDPISGHTALYWYRQSLGQGPEFLIYFQGTGAADDSGLPNDRFFAVRPEGSVSTLKIQRTERGDSAVYLCASTQLSGSTDTQYFGPGTRLTVL.

This sequence joins TRBV5-5 and TRBJ1-5, with D possibly matching TRBD1 (6 bases). This CDR3 has 18 residues. The germline CDR1 and CDR2 sequences are SGHKS and YYEKEE (reference sequence). The germline V and J ends were trimmed by 6 bases and 2 bases, with 24 bases remaining between them. The CDR3 is CASTQDGGRLGGNQPQHF. CDR3 DNA: TGTGCCAGCACCCAGGACGGGGGGCGATTGGGGGGCAATCAGCCCCAGCATTTT.

As regards this clone: At one boundary the junction diverges from the germline segment, which might be a read error. This chain links TRBV5-1 with TRBJ2-1, with 11 bases identical to TRBD2. Germline V gives CDR1 SGHRS, CDR2 YFSETQ. The CDR3 runs to 18 residues. CDR3 loop: CASSSHRISGRVDNEQFF. The CDR3 bases are TGTGCCAGCAGCTCGCATCGAATTAGCGGGAGGGTCGACAATGAGCAGTTCTTC.

This clone was detected once. The V and J genes are TRBV9 and TRBJ2-3; the D gene is possibly TRBD2 (6 bases). Germline V CDR1 and CDR2: SGDLS, YYNGEE. The CDR3 consists of 16 residues. Trimming removed 0 bases at V and 2 bases at J, with 13 bases between. The CDR3 sequence: CASSVAGIAATDTQYF. In nucleotides, the CDR3 is TGTGCCAGCAGCGTAGCTGGAATAGCGGCCACAGATACGCAGTATTTT.

The chain couples TRBV30 to TRBJ2-1, with a tentative D call TRBD1 (5 bases). Germline values: CDR1 GTSNPN, CDR2 SVGIG (reference sequence). The CDR3 covers 14 residues. The germline V and J ends were trimmed by 1 base and 4 bases, with 11 bases remaining between them. The DNA of the CDR3 is TGTGCCTGGAGTGAGGGGTCTCAGTACAATGAGCAGTTCTTC. Residues: CAWSEGSQYNEQFF.

This clone has a single count. The V and J genes are TRBV14 and TRBJ1-6; D is perhaps TRBD1 (5 bases). From germline, CDR1 is SGHDN and CDR2 FVKESK. With 1 base removed from V and 10 bases from J, the gap between germline ends came to 8 bases. The CDR3 sequence is 13 residues long. The CDR3 reads CASSQGRGSPLHF. DNA for the CDR3: TGTGCCAGCAGCCAAGGGAGGGGATCACCCCTCCACTTT.

V gene TRBV5-6 combines with J gene TRBJ1-2, with no clear D. Germline CDR1 reads SGHDT; CDR2 reads YYEEEE. The CDR3 sequence is 11 residues long. Trimming removed 2 bases at V and 7 bases at J, with 6 bases between. CDR3 region: CASSLQLGYTF. The DNA of the CDR3 is TGTGCCAGCAGCTTACAGCTTGGCTACACCTTC. The variable domain in full, completed from reference TRBV5-6 and TRBJ1-2, reads DAGVTQSPTHLIKTRGQQVTLRCSPKSGHDTVSWYQQALGQGPQFIFQYYEEEERQRGNFPDRFSGHQFPNYSSELNVNALLLGDSALYLCASSLQLGYTFGSGTRLTVV.

This chain uses TRBV5-4 with TRBJ2-3; TRBD2 is a possible D gene (6 bases). V was trimmed by 3 bases and J by 4 bases, leaving 15 bases between them. CDR3 size: 15 residues. The germline CDR1 and CDR2 sequences are SGHNT and YYREEE (reference sequence). This chain's CDR3 is CASSYASGRPDTQYF. CDR3 bases: TGTGCCAGCAGCTATGCCTCCGGGAGACCAGATACGCAGTATTTT.

The J gene is TRBJ1-2, the V gene TRBV11-2; 8 bases align to TRBD1. Trimming at V came to 6 bases and at J to 6 bases, leaving 15 bases not matched to a gene. Germline V gene lookup returns CDR1 SGHAT and CDR2 FQNNGV. This CDR3 is built from 16 residues. CDR3 sequence (DNA): TGTGCCAGCAGGCAGCCTGGGGGCAGGGGGCTCAATGGCTACACCTTC. As protein: CASRQPGGRGLNGYTF.

The chain is built from TRBV6-5 and TRBJ2-5; the D is unclear. CDR1 is MNHEY and CDR2 is SVGAGI in the germline V gene. The CDR3 is made up of 14 amino acids. The V gene lost 0 bases and the J gene lost 5 bases, with 10 bases spanning the gap. CDR3 loop: CASSYSRVGETQYF. CDR3 bases: TGTGCCAGCAGTTACTCACGGGTTGGGGAGACCCAGTACTTC.

This clone was seen once. V usage is TRBV5-1 and J usage is TRBJ2-1, with TRBD2 identical over 11 bases. J gave up 3 bases and V 3 bases, and 8 bases lay outside the gene matches. Per germline, CDR1 SGHRS and CDR2 YFSETQ. The CDR3 runs to 17 residues. The CDR3 loop is CASSSPSGGQIYNEQFF. The CDR3 DNA is TGCGCCAGCAGCTCACCTAGCGGGGGGCAAATCTACAATGAGCAGTTCTTC.

This chain uses TRBV24-1 with TRBJ2-1, with TRBD2 matching over 11 bases. The J segment lost 7 bases and the V segment lost 5 bases, leaving 6 bases of the junction unmatched. The CDR3 covers 15 residues. Germline V gives CDR1 KGHDR, CDR2 SFDVKD. CDR3: CATSALAGGANEQFF. CDR3 DNA: TGTGCCACCAGTGCCCTAGCGGGAGGTGCGAATGAGCAGTTCTTC.

V gene TRBV28 combines with J gene TRBJ1-5; weak D call: TRBD1 (6 bases). The CDR3 has 12 residues. Germline CDR1 MDHEN, CDR2 SYDVKM. The V gene lost 7 bases and the J gene lost 6 bases, with 10 bases spanning the gap. CDR3 sequence (DNA): TGTGCCAGCAATATACAGGGTCAGCCCCAGCATTTT. Amino acid sequence: CASNIQGQPQHF. Based on the CDR3 plus reference TRBV28 and TRBJ1-5, the full variable domain is DVKVTQSSRYLVKRTGEKVFLECVQDMDHENMFWYRQDPGLGLRLIYFSYDVKMKEKGDIPEGYSVSREKKERFSLILESASTNQTSMYLCASNIQGQPQHFGDGTRLSIL.